Listed below are T cell receptor beta chains from one sample, sequenced in a study of cytomegalovirus exposure and HLA in healthy donors. Profiled with immunoSEQ multiplex PCR; TCRdb holds only in-frame clones, not every one. The sample yields around 200,000 clones, about three quarters seen once. Sequencing was performed on PBMCs. The source is a man younger than 30 in good health and CMV-seronegative. Both conserved end residues are part of each CDR3. D genes are given only for firm matches. Clone size, where shown, is once, few, many, or a class for clones that have expanded.

v_call	d_call	j_call	clone_size	cdr3_aa	cdr3_nt
TRBV4-1	TRBD1	TRBJ2-4	NA	CASSQEMAGGNIQYF	TGCGCCAGCAGCCAAGAGATGGCAGGGGGCAACATTCAGTACTTC
TRBV9	NA	TRBJ1-3	NA	CASSVDPQGTSGNAIYF	TGTGCCAGCAGCGTAGACCCGCAGGGAACCTCTGGAAACGCCATATATTTT
TRBV6-1	NA	TRBJ1-2	NA	CASSEMGDGYTF	TGTGCCAGCAGTGAAATGGGCGATGGCTACACCTTC
TRBV6-1	NA	TRBJ1-6	NA	CASRGLLDSPLHF	TGTGCCAGCCGAGGGCTGTTGGATTCACCCCTCCACTTT
TRBV7-2	TRBD2	TRBJ2-1	NA	CASSLVTSGGASYNEQFF	TGTGCCAGCAGCTTAGTGACTAGCGGGGGGGCGTCCTACAATGAGCAGTTCTTC
TRBV7-2	TRBD1	TRBJ2-4	NA	CASSSPGQDIQYF	TGTGCCAGCAGCTCCCCAGGACAGGACATTCAGTACTTC
TRBV7-9	TRBD1	TRBJ2-1	NA	CSSSSPQVWTGILDEQFF	TGTTCCAGCAGCTCTCCTCAGGTCTGGACAGGGATTTTAGATGAGCAGTTCTTC
TRBV15	TRBD2	TRBJ2-1	NA	CATSSSGLGPHEQFF	TGTGCCACCAGCAGTTCGGGACTAGGGCCCCATGAGCAGTTCTTC
TRBV7-6	TRBD2	TRBJ2-5	NA	CASSPLAVQETQYF	TGTGCCAGCAGCCCTCTAGCGGTTCAAGAGACCCAGTACTTC
TRBV5-4	NA	TRBJ1-1	NA	CASSLAAGGDLNTEAFF	TGTGCCAGCAGCTTGGCGGCGGGGGGCGACTTGAACACTGAAGCTTTCTTT
TRBV5-1	NA	TRBJ2-5	NA	CASSGGLEETQYF	TGCGCCAGCAGCGGGGGGTTGGAAGAGACCCAGTACTTC
TRBV6-1	NA	TRBJ2-5	NA	CASSEMAGSQETQYF	TGTGCCAGCAGTGAAATGGCAGGAAGCCAAGAGACCCAGTACTTC
TRBV4-3	TRBD2	TRBJ2-1	NA	CASSQESGRAYNEQFF	TGCGCCAGCAGCCAAGAGTCAGGGAGGGCCTACAATGAGCAGTTCTTC
TRBV30	NA	TRBJ2-3	NA	CAWRSGLSTDTQYF	TGTGCCTGGAGGAGCGGACTTAGCACAGATACGCAGTATTTT
TRBV5-1	TRBD2	TRBJ2-7	few	CASSHSGGAGEQYF	TGCGCCAGCAGCCACAGCGGGGGGGCAGGAGAGCAGTACTTC
TRBV30	NA	TRBJ2-5	few	CAWTLGPQETQYF	TGTGCCTGGACACTAGGGCCTCAGGAGACCCAGTACTTC
TRBV5-6	TRBD1	TRBJ2-5	NA	CASSLGQGWETQYF	TGTGCCAGCAGCTTGGGACAGGGCTGGGAGACCCAGTACTTC
TRBV5-1	TRBD2	TRBJ2-7	NA	CASRIVLAGRTAYEQYF	TGCGCCAGCAGAATAGTGCTAGCGGGACGAACAGCCTACGAGCAGTACTTC
TRBV11-2	NA	TRBJ2-7	NA	CASSLDRDYEQYF	TGTGCCAGCAGCTTAGACAGGGATTACGAGCAGTACTTC
TRBV5-1	NA	TRBJ1-2	NA	CASSLDRATYGYTF	TGCGCCAGCAGCTTGGACAGGGCGACCTATGGCTACACCTTC
TRBV19	TRBD1	TRBJ1-2	NA	CASSIPMDRSRGYTF	TGTGCCAGTAGTATCCCCATGGACAGGTCGCGGGGCTACACCTTC
TRBV5-6	NA	TRBJ1-4	NA	CASSSYRSSNEKLFF	TGTGCCAGCAGCTCCTACCGAAGCTCTAATGAAAAACTGTTTTTT
TRBV9	NA	TRBJ1-3	NA	CASSPEGDKGNTIYF	TGTGCCAGCAGCCCCGAGGGGGATAAAGGAAACACCATATATTTT
TRBV27	NA	TRBJ2-3	NA	CASSLQSRRESDTQYF	TGTGCCAGCAGTTTACAATCCCGCAGGGAATCAGATACGCAGTATTTT
TRBV10-3	TRBD1	TRBJ1-2	NA	CAISDPGTGAGYTF	TGTGCCATCAGTGACCCCGGGACAGGGGCTGGCTACACCTTC
TRBV5-1	NA	TRBJ1-6	NA	CASSLSRVNSPLHF	TGCGCCAGCAGCTTGAGCAGGGTGAATTCACCCCTCCACTTT
TRBV7-9	NA	TRBJ2-3	NA	CASSLGENTQYF	TGTGCCAGCAGCTTAGGGGAGAATACGCAGTATTTT
TRBV28	NA	TRBJ2-3	NA	CASSLETAASTDTQYF	TGTGCCAGCAGTTTGGAGACGGCCGCTAGCACAGATACGCAGTATTTT
TRBV11-2	NA	TRBJ1-2	NA	CASSFDTFNYGYTF	TGTGCCAGCAGCTTTGACACGTTTAACTATGGCTACACCTTC
TRBV29-1	NA	TRBJ1-1	NA	CSGSEMNTEAFF	TGCAGCGGATCGGAGATGAACACTGAAGCTTTCTTT
TRBV28	NA	TRBJ2-1	NA	CASEASLHEQFF	TGTGCCAGCGAGGCCTCTCTCCATGAGCAGTTCTTC
TRBV4-1	TRBD2	TRBJ2-7	few	CASSQSHRRGVPYEQYF	TGCGCCAGCAGCCAATCTCACAGGCGGGGGGTACCCTACGAGCAGTACTTC
TRBV23-1	NA	TRBJ1-6	NA	CASSPATHSSYNSPLHF	TGCGCCAGCAGTCCCGCGACCCACAGCTCCTATAATTCACCCCTCCACTTT
TRBV6-5	NA	TRBJ2-5	NA	CASRRRSGETQYF	TGTGCCAGCAGACGTCGATCCGGAGAGACCCAGTACTTC
TRBV7-9	TRBD1	TRBJ2-7	NA	CASRPTRTGGEQYF	TGTGCCAGCAGGCCGACGAGGACAGGGGGAGAGCAGTACTTC
TRBV6-1	TRBD2	TRBJ2-1	few	CASSVGTSGPYNEQFF	TGTGCCAGCAGTGTTGGGACTAGCGGTCCCTACAATGAGCAGTTCTTC
TRBV5-4	NA	TRBJ2-6	few	CASSSGFRASSGANVLTF	TGTGCCAGCAGCTCGGGATTTCGGGCTAGCTCTGGGGCCAACGTCCTGACTTTC
TRBV30	NA	TRBJ1-1	NA	CAWAQGMNTEAFF	TGTGCCTGGGCGCAGGGGATGAACACTGAAGCTTTCTTT
TRBV7-2	TRBD2	TRBJ2-2	NA	CASSHPDLGLASTGELFF	TGTGCCAGCAGCCACCCGGACCTGGGACTAGCGTCCACCGGGGAGCTGTTTTTT
TRBV6-5	TRBD1	TRBJ1-4	NA	CASSYSTGANEKLFF	TGTGCCAGCAGTTACTCGACAGGGGCTAATGAAAAACTGTTTTTT
TRBV7-3	NA	TRBJ2-6	NA	CASSPQGAGANVLTF	TGTGCCAGCAGCCCACAGGGAGCCGGGGCCAACGTCCTGACTTTC
TRBV19	NA	TRBJ2-7	NA	CASRDSYEQYF	TGTGCCAGTAGGGACAGTTACGAGCAGTACTTC
TRBV19	TRBD1	TRBJ2-7	few	CASTPDRVPYEQYF	TGTGCCAGTACCCCGGACAGGGTCCCCTACGAGCAGTACTTC
TRBV7-3	NA	TRBJ2-1	NA	CASSLASYNEQFF	TGTGCCAGCAGCTTGGCTTCCTACAATGAGCAGTTCTTC
TRBV15	NA	TRBJ2-5	NA	CATSARQLGETQYF	TGTGCCACCAGCGCACGACAGTTAGGAGAGACCCAGTACTTC
TRBV7-8	NA	TRBJ2-3	few	CASSPFSLRQLDTQYF	TGTGCCAGCAGCCCATTTAGCCTTCGACAGCTCGATACGCAGTATTTT
TRBV5-1	TRBD1	TRBJ1-1	few	CASSWPGGTEAFF	TGCGCCAGCAGCTGGCCAGGGGGTACTGAAGCTTTCTTT
TRBV4-3	NA	TRBJ2-2	NA	CASSQDGQYGELFF	TGCGCCAGCAGCCAAGACGGACAGTACGGGGAGCTGTTTTTT